This is a list of T cell receptor beta chains from one sample in a study of read filtering for tumor transcriptome and immune sequencing. TCRdb called the reads again in MiXCR, with one record for every CDR3 protein. The profile shows under 60,000 distinct CDR3 sequences, roughly 20% of them singletons. The sequencing input was a population of CD138-negative cells sorted from bone marrow. These receptors all come from a donor over 35 with multiple myeloma. The CDR3 runs from the conserved cysteine through the conserved F or W. Fields, in order: V gene, J gene, CDR3 protein.

V gene: TRBV19
J gene: TRBJ2-3
CDR3 protein: CASSKRAGAADTQYF

V gene: TRBV7-2
J gene: TRBJ1-5
CDR3 protein: CASSLALTGGGSNQPQHF

V gene: TRBV29-1
J gene: TRBJ2-1
CDR3 protein: CSVDSGQTYNEQFF

V gene: TRBV12-3/TRBV12-4
J gene: TRBJ2-1
CDR3 protein: CASSRGSEYNEQFF

V gene: TRBV12-3/TRBV12-4
J gene: TRBJ1-1
CDR3 protein: CASSLSGGEAFF

V gene: TRBV29-1
J gene: TRBJ2-1
CDR3 protein: CSVERLSLNEQFF

V gene: TRBV23-1
J gene: TRBJ2-6
CDR3 protein: CASSQWGGSDSGANVLTF

V gene: TRBV6-6
J gene: TRBJ2-5
CDR3 protein: CASSLGVETQYF

V gene: TRBV6-2/TRBV6-3
J gene: TRBJ1-1
CDR3 protein: CASTLTGLNTEAFF

V gene: TRBV5-1
J gene: TRBJ1-1
CDR3 protein: CASSSGQGTPNTEAFF

V gene: TRBV12-3/TRBV12-4
J gene: TRBJ1-1
CDR3 protein: CASSRTLEAFF

V gene: TRBV7-2
J gene: TRBJ2-7
CDR3 protein: CASSFVHGREQYF

V gene: TRBV11-3
J gene: TRBJ2-7
CDR3 protein: CASSPIDYNSVLCEQYF

V gene: TRBV6-5
J gene: TRBJ1-1
CDR3 protein: CASSYSSDRSMNTEAFF

V gene: TRBV24-1
J gene: TRBJ2-6
CDR3 protein: CATHPGGASGANVLTF

V gene: TRBV11-3
J gene: TRBJ2-1
CDR3 protein: CASSSPAGGYNEQFF

V gene: TRBV27
J gene: TRBJ1-1
CDR3 protein: CASRTGRGPHTEAFF

V gene: TRBV2
J gene: TRBJ2-6
CDR3 protein: CASTPGTGGSGANVLTF

V gene: TRBV6-1
J gene: TRBJ1-1
CDR3 protein: CASSLTGKGNTEAFF

V gene: TRBV28
J gene: TRBJ2-1
CDR3 protein: CASSNLGHTTYNEQFF

V gene: TRBV29-1
J gene: TRBJ2-2
CDR3 protein: CSVDPGEGGELFF

V gene: TRBV7-9
J gene: TRBJ1-1
CDR3 protein: CASHEGRSKTEAFF

V gene: TRBV4-3
J gene: TRBJ2-2
CDR3 protein: CASSQQGTNTGELFF

V gene: TRBV20-1
J gene: TRBJ2-5
CDR3 protein: CSARGQDQETQYF

V gene: TRBV10-1
J gene: TRBJ2-2
CDR3 protein: CASSESTAVHTGELFF

V gene: TRBV27
J gene: TRBJ2-2
CDR3 protein: CASSPLPSGVNTGELFF

V gene: TRBV6-5
J gene: TRBJ1-5
CDR3 protein: CASKLTPLSQPQHF

V gene: TRBV20-1
J gene: TRBJ1-2
CDR3 protein: CSAEGTGQAANYGYTF

V gene: TRBV5-6
J gene: TRBJ2-1
CDR3 protein: CASSMGLAGDPSGNEQFF

V gene: TRBV12-3/TRBV12-4
J gene: TRBJ1-1
CDR3 protein: CASRGPEYEAFF

V gene: TRBV11-2
J gene: TRBJ1-1
CDR3 protein: CASSLNRGRERNTEAFF

V gene: TRBV7-9
J gene: TRBJ2-6
CDR3 protein: CASSLGLSGANVLTF

V gene: TRBV20-1
J gene: TRBJ2-5
CDR3 protein: CSAPKAGGLQETQYF

V gene: TRBV7-8
J gene: TRBJ2-1
CDR3 protein: CASSFWGFSEQFF

V gene: TRBV19
J gene: TRBJ1-6
CDR3 protein: CASRPTGKSSPLHF

V gene: TRBV7-2
J gene: TRBJ1-1
CDR3 protein: CASSLAGRAEAFF

V gene: TRBV6-6
J gene: TRBJ2-1
CDR3 protein: CASSNYNEQFF

V gene: TRBV6-1
J gene: TRBJ1-5
CDR3 protein: CASSYATHEENGPQHF

V gene: TRBV20-1
J gene: TRBJ2-1
CDR3 protein: CSASVRSNEQFF

V gene: TRBV20-1
J gene: TRBJ2-1
CDR3 protein: CSAPGGELRAYNEQFF

V gene: TRBV6-6
J gene: TRBJ1-5
CDR3 protein: CASTMTGSNQPQHF

V gene: TRBV6-6
J gene: TRBJ2-1
CDR3 protein: CASTRGGQGVYEQFF

V gene: TRBV7-3
J gene: TRBJ2-1
CDR3 protein: CASSLRENHYNEQFF

V gene: TRBV28
J gene: TRBJ2-1
CDR3 protein: CASSATTTSRVYEQFF

V gene: TRBV24-1
J gene: TRBJ2-5
CDR3 protein: CATSSGGSQETQYF

V gene: TRBV10-3
J gene: TRBJ2-4
CDR3 protein: CAISESIASGTGKNIQYF

V gene: TRBV7-3
J gene: TRBJ2-1
CDR3 protein: CASSLLVTTKLSYNEQFF

V gene: TRBV6-4
J gene: TRBJ2-1
CDR3 protein: CASSVAGGNNEQFF

V gene: TRBV6-5
J gene: TRBJ2-1
CDR3 protein: CASSSRGPGSYNEQFF

V gene: TRBV28
J gene: TRBJ2-5
CDR3 protein: CASSLSLAGGETQYF

V gene: TRBV6-2/TRBV6-3
J gene: TRBJ2-1
CDR3 protein: CASRASTSGPYNEQFF

V gene: TRBV20-1
J gene: TRBJ2-3
CDR3 protein: CSAIDPTGAMTDTQYF

V gene: TRBV20-1
J gene: TRBJ2-3
CDR3 protein: CSADYNTDTQYF

V gene: TRBV24-1
J gene: TRBJ2-5
CDR3 protein: CATSDQKQGKETQYF

V gene: TRBV12-5
J gene: TRBJ2-2
CDR3 protein: CASGVAVGVDTGELFF

V gene: TRBV29-1
J gene: TRBJ1-4
CDR3 protein: CSAGSGANEKLFF

V gene: TRBV29-1
J gene: TRBJ2-7
CDR3 protein: CSVDNRDSLTYEQYF